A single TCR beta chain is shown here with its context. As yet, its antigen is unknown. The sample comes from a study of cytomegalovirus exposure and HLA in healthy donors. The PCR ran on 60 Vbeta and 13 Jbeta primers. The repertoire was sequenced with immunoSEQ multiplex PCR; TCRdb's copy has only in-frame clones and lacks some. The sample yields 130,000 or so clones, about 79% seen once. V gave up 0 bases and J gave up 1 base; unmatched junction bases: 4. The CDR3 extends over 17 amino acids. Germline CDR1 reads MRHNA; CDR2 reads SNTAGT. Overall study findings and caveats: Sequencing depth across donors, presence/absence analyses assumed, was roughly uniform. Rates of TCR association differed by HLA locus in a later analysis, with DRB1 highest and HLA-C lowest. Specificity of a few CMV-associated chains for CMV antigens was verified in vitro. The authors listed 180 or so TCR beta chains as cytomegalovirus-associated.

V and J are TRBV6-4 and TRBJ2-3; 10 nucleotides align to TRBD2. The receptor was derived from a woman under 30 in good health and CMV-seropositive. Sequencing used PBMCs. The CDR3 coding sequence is TGTGCCAGCAGTGACTCGCCCGGGACTAGCGGCACAGATACGCAGTATTTT. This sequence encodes CASSDSPGTSGTDTQYF.